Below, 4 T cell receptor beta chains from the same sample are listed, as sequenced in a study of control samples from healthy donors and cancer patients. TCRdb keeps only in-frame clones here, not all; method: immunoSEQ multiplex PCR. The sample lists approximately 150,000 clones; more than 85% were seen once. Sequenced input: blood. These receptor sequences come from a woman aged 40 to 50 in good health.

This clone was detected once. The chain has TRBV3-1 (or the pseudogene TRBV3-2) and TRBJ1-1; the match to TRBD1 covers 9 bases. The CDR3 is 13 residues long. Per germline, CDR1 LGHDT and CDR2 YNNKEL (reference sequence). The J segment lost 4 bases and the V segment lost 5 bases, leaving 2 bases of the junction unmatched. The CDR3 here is CASSGQGPTEAFF. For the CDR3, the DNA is TGTGCCAGCAGCGGACAGGGGCCCACTGAAGCTTTCTTT.

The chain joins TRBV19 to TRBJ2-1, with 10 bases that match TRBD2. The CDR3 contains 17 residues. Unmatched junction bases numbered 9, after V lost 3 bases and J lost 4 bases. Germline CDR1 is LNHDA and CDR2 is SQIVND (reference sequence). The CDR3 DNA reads TGTGCCAGTAGTATCAACTCCGGGACTAGCGCGTACAATGAGCAGTTCTTC. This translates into CASSINSGTSAYNEQFF. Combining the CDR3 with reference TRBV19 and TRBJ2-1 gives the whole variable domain DGGITQSPKYLFRKEGQNVTLSCEQNLNHDAMYWYRQDPGQGLRLIYYSQIVNDFQKGDIAEGYSVSREKKESFPLTVTSAQKNPTAFYLCASSINSGTSAYNEQFFGPGTRLTVL.

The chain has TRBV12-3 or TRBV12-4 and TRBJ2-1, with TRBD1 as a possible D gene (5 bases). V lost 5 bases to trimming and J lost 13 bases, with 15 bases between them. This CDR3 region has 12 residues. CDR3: CASSGRTSSQFF. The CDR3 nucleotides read TGTGCCAGCAGTGGACGGACATCCAGCCAGTTCTTC.

For the CDR3, the DNA is TGTGCCAGCAGGACTAGCGGGGGCACCTACAATGAGCAGTTCTTC. Translation: CASRTSGGTYNEQFF. The chain uses TRBV6-6 and TRBJ2-1, with TRBD2 matching over 12 bases. V was clipped by 6 bases and J by 2 bases; unmatched bases: 2. This CDR3 is 15 amino acids long. Germline V lookup: CDR1 MNHNY, CDR2 SVGAGI (reference sequence).